This T cell receptor beta chain was documented in a study of blood T cell repertoires in COVID-19. Background on the study: The United States, Italy and Spain were the sources of the acute and convalescent COVID-19 samples. PBMCs, B-cell-depleted T cells, or T cells provided the cDNA or gDNA that made up the material.

Germline V gene lookup returns CDR1 MGHDK and CDR2 SYGVNS. The CDR3 is 14 residues long. The V end was cut by 5 bases, the J end by 4 bases, with 14 bases between. In the authors' methods: By means of reference gene primer amplification, nucleated cell counts were estimated. Data came from immunoSEQ multiplex PCR; TCRdb stores just in-frame clones and leaves some out. V and J calls and clone size come straight from that table; D and trimming were deduced from the DNA. The sample has under 200,000 clones; 85% to 90% are singletons. Sequencing was carried out using peripheral blood. The clonotype originates from a woman between 55 and 75 years old with COVID-19, enrolled during active disease. The rearrangement links TRBV25-1 to TRBJ1-2; no clear D. CDR3: CASSIPGTSYGYTF. CDR3 DNA sequence: TGTGCCAGCAGTATCCCGGGAACCTCCTATGGCTACACCTTC.